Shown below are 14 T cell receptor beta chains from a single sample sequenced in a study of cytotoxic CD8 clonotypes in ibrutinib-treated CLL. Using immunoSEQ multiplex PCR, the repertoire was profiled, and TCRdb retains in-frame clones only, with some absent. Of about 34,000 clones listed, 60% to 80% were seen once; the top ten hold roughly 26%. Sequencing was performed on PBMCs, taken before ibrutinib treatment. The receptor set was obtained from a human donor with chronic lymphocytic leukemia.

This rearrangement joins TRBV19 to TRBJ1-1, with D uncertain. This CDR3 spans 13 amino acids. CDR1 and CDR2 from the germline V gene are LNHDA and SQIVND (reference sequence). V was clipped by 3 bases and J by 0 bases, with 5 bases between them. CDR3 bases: TGTGCCAGTAGTATTTCGGTGAACACTGAAGCTTTCTTT. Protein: CASSISVNTEAFF.

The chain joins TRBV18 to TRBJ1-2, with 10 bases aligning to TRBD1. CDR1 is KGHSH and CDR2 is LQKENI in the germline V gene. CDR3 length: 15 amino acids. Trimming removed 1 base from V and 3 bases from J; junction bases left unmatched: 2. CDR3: CASSPQGQGDYGYTF. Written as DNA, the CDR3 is TGTGCCAGCTCACCACAAGGACAGGGGGACTATGGCTACACCTTC.

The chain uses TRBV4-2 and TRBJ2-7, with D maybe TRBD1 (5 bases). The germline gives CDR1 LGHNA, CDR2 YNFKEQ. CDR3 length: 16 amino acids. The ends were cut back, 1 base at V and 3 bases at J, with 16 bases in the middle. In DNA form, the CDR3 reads TGTGCCAGCAGCCAAGGTTCGGCAGGGTTAATCTACGAGCAGTACTTC. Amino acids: CASSQGSAGLIYEQYF.

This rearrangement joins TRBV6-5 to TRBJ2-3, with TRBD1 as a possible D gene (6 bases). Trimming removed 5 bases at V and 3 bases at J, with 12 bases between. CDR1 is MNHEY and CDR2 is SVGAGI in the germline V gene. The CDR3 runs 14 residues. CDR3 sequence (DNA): TGTGCCAGCAGTCTACAGGGTTGGACAGATACGCAGTATTTT. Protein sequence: CASSLQGWTDTQYF.

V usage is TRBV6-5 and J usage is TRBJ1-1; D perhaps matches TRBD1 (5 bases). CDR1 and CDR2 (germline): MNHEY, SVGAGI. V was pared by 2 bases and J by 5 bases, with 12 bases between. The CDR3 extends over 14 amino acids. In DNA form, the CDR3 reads TGTGCCAGCAGTTACAGAACGGCAGGGACTGAAGCTTTCTTT. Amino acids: CASSYRTAGTEAFF.

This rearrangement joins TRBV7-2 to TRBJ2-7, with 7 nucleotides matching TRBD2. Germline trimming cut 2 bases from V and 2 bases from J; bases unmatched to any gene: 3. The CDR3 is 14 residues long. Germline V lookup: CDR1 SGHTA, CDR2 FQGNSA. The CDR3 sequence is CASSLPGGPYEQYF. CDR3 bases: TGTGCCAGCAGCTTACCGGGGGGACCCTACGAGCAGTACTTC.

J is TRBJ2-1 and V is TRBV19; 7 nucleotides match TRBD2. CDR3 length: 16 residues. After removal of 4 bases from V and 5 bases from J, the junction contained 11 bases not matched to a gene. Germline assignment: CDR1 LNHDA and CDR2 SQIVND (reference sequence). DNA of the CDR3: TGTGCCAGTAGTACCCGTAGCAGCGGGGTCAACAATGAGCAGTTCTTC. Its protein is CASSTRSSGVNNEQFF. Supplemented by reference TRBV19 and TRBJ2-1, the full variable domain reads DGGITQSPKYLFRKEGQNVTLSCEQNLNHDAMYWYRQDPGQGLRLIYYSQIVNDFQKGDIAEGYSVSREKKESFPLTVTSAQKNPTAFYLCASSTRSSGVNNEQFFGPGTRLTVL.

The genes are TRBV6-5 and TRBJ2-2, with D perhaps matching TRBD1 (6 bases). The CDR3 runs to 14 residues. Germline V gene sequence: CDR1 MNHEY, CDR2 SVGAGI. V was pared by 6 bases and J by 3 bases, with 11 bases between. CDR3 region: CASSRNRDTGELFF. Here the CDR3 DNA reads TGTGCCAGCAGCAGAAACAGGGACACCGGGGAGCTGTTTTTT.

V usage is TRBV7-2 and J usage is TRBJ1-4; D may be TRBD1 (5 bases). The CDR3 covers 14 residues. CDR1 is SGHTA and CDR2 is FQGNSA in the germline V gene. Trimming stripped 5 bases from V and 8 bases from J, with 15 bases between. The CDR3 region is CASSPTGGLEKLFF. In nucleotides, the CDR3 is TGTGCCAGCAGCCCCACGGGGGGATTAGAAAAACTGTTTTTT.

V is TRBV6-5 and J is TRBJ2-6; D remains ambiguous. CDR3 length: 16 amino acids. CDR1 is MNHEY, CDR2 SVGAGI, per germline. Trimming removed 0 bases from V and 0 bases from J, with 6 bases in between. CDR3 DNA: TGTGCCAGCAGTTACTCGACGGCCTCTGGGGCCAACGTCCTGACTTTC. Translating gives CASSYSTASGANVLTF.

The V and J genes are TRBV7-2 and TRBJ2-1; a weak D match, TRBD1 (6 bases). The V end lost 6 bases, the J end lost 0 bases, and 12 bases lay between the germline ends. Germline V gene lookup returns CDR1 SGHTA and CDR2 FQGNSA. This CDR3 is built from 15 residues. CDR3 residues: CASRPPGASYNEQFF. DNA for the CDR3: TGTGCCAGCAGACCGCCAGGGGCCTCCTACAATGAGCAGTTCTTC.

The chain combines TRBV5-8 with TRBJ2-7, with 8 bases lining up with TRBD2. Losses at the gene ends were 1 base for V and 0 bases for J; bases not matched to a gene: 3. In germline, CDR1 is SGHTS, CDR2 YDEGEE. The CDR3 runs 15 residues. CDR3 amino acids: CASSLYTSGSYEQYF. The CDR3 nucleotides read TGTGCCAGCAGCTTGTATACTAGCGGCTCCTACGAGCAGTACTTC.

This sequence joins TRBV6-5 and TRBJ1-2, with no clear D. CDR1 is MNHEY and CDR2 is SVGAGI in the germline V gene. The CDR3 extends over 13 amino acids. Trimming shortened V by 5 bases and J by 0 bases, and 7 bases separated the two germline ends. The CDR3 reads CASSRQANYGYTF. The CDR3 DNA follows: TGTGCCAGCAGTCGCCAGGCTAACTATGGCTACACCTTC.

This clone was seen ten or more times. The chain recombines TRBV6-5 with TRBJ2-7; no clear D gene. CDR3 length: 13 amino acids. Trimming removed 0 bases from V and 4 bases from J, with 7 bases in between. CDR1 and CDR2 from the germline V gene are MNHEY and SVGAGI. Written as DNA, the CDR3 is TGTGCCAGCAGTTACTCTCGCGTTTACGAGCAGTACTTC. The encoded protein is CASSYSRVYEQYF.